These 3 T cell receptor beta chains were sequenced from one sample in a study of Ad26.COV2.S vaccination and SARS-CoV-2 variants. The protocol was immunoSEQ multiplex PCR, while the TCRdb copy is restricted to in-frame clones and leaves out a portion. The data contain about 240,000 clones, around 89% of them singletons. Regarding treatment: roughly 20 received Ad26.COV2.S at low or high dose, single or two shots; five or six received placebo; per-sample allocation not given. Each sample was drawn 63 days after the first injection (of vaccine or placebo). This specimen was peripheral blood, taken in a trial of Ad26.COV2.S vaccine versus placebo. These receptors were collected from a person between 18 and 60 years old who received the Ad26.COV2.S COVID-19 vaccine or a placebo.

The DNA for the CDR3 is TGTGCCAGCAGCTTAGGACAGGGAGTCCAAGAGACCCAGTACTTC. Translating it yields CASSLGQGVQETQYF. This sequence joins TRBV7-9 and TRBJ2-5, with 7 positions matching TRBD1. The CDR3 extends over 15 amino acids. Per germline, CDR1 SEHNR and CDR2 FQNEAQ (reference sequence). The J segment lost 1 base and the V segment lost 1 base, leaving 3 bases of the junction unmatched. The complete variable domain, with remaining parts taken from reference TRBV7-9 and TRBJ2-5, reads DTGVSQNPRHKITKRGQNVTFRCDPISEHNRLYWYRQTLGQGPEFLTYFQNEAQLEKSRLLSDRFSAERPKGSFSTLEIQRTEQGDSAMYLCASSLGQGVQETQYFGPGTRLLVL.

This sequence joins TRBV7-3 and TRBJ2-2; TRBD1 aligns across 9 bases. Germline CDR1 SGHTA, CDR2 FQGTGA. V dropped 5 bases and J dropped 7; count of bases not matched to a gene: 11. The CDR3 has 16 residues. For the CDR3, the DNA is TGTGCCAGCAGCCCCGGACAGGGGCGAATTGGCGGGGAGCTGTTTTTT. It encodes CASSPGQGRIGGELFF.

This clone was counted once. The rearrangement uses TRBV27 and TRBJ1-5; D remains unclear. V was trimmed by 2 bases and J by 5 bases, leaving 13 bases between them. Germline loops: CDR1 MNHEY, CDR2 SMNVEV (reference sequence). The CDR3 length is 15 residues. The CDR3 is CASSLRVGSYQPQHF. The CDR3, as DNA: TGTGCCAGCAGTTTAAGGGTGGGATCCTATCAGCCCCAGCATTTT.